Listed below are T cell receptor beta chains from one sample, sequenced in a study of T cell repertoires in cytomegalovirus infection. These receptors are not linked to any known antigen. Using its own MiXCR run on the reads, TCRdb lists one record per CDR3 protein. The sample carries 250,000 to 400,000 distinct CDR3 sequences, 20% to 30% recorded once. Sample: cultured PBMCs, taken from culture after CMV antigen stimulation. The receptors were gathered from a human donor in good health (CMV status not recorded). Some clones in this sample may be carry-over from other donors' samples. The CDR3 runs from the conserved cysteine through the conserved F or W. D genes are given only for firm matches. Clone size is stated in some rows and not others, as once, few, many or a class when expanded.

clone size	V gene	J gene	D gene	CDR3 protein	CDR3 DNA
few	TRBV14	TRBJ2-3	.	CASSQPLPADTQYF	TGTGCCAGCAGCCAACCTTTGCCGGCAGATACGCAGTATTTT
.	TRBV19	TRBJ1-5	.	CASRGLYGVAQHF	TGTGCCAGTAGGGGGCTCTATGGGGTGGCCCAGCATTTT
many	TRBV12-3/TRBV12-4	TRBJ1-4	.	CASSLQATNEKLFF	TGTGCCAGCAGTTTACAGGCAACTAATGAAAAACTGTTTTTT
many	TRBV6-5	TRBJ2-1	.	CASSYSAIVDYNEQFF	TGTGCCAGCAGTTACTCGGCAATCGTCGACTACAATGAGCAGTTCTTC
many	TRBV27	TRBJ2-3	TRBD2	CASSSRTSGTSTDTQYF	TGTGCCAGCAGTTCCAGGACTAGCGGGACTAGCACAGATACGCAGTATTTT
.	TRBV2	TRBJ1-5	TRBD1	CASSDGTGGYNQPQHF	TGTGCCAGCAGTGATGGGACAGGGGGCTACAATCAGCCCCAGCATTTT
many	TRBV18	TRBJ2-1	TRBD1	CASSPPGTGKGNEQFF	TGTGCCAGCTCACCGCCCGGGACAGGGAAGGGCAATGAGCAGTTCTTC
few	TRBV20-1	TRBJ1-5	.	CSARAPYVGHSNQPQHF	TGCAGTGCTAGGGCACCCTACGTGGGGCATAGCAATCAGCCCCAGCATTTT
.	TRBV7-9	TRBJ1-2	.	CASSLTRTDYGYTF	TGTGCCAGCAGCCTGACTCGGACGGACTATGGCTACACCTTC
few	TRBV6-5	TRBJ2-1	TRBD2	CASSWTSGRRDEQFF	TGTGCCAGCAGTTGGACTAGCGGGAGGCGGGATGAGCAGTTCTTC
.	TRBV12-3/TRBV12-4	TRBJ1-1	TRBD1	CASSYQGATEAFF	TGTGCCAGCAGTTACCAGGGGGCGACTGAAGCTTTCTTT
.	TRBV5-3	TRBJ2-5	TRBD2	CASSSPGSGSLVQETQYF	TGTGCCAGCAGCTCGCCCGGTAGCGGGAGTCTGGTTCAAGAGACCCAGTACTTC
few	TRBV11-3	TRBJ2-3	TRBD2	CASGAGGRAIDTQYF	TGTGCCAGCGGAGCCGGCGGGAGGGCCATAGATACGCAGTATTTT
few	TRBV25-1	TRBJ1-5	.	CASSEGWDNQPQHF	TGTGCCAGCAGTGAGGGGTGGGACAATCAGCCCCAGCATTTT
many	TRBV7-8	TRBJ1-1	.	CASSLSGPNTEAFF	TGTGCCAGCAGCTTGTCAGGACCGAACACTGAAGCTTTCTTT
.	TRBV6-1	TRBJ2-1	TRBD2	CASSYPGLAGGVNEQFF	TGTGCCAGCAGTTACCCTGGACTAGCGGGAGGGGTGAATGAGCAGTTCTTC
.	TRBV20-1	TRBJ2-7	.	CSAPALAPYEQYF	TGCAGTGCTCCCGCACTAGCTCCCTACGAGCAGTACTTC
few	TRBV7-6	TRBJ2-3	.	CASSLGQGKGSTDTQYF	TGTGCCAGCAGCTTAGGGCAGGGGAAGGGATCCACAGATACGCAGTATTTT
.	TRBV12-3/TRBV12-4	TRBJ1-2	TRBD1	CASSLQGGGYTF	TGTGCCAGCAGTTTACAGGGGGGTGGCTACACCTTC
many	TRBV11-2	TRBJ2-5	.	CASSEGRAGTQYF	TGTGCCAGCAGCGAGGGACGGGCGGGGACCCAGTACTTC
.	TRBV4-2	TRBJ2-5	TRBD2	CASSQDLAGEAETQYF	TGTGCCAGCAGCCAAGATTTAGCGGGAGAGGCAGAGACCCAGTACTTC
.	TRBV19	TRBJ2-7	.	CASSPFGGYEQYF	TGTGCCAGTAGTCCCTTTGGAGGCTACGAGCAGTACTTC
few	TRBV7-2	TRBJ1-2	TRBD1	CASSLTGGADGYTF	TGTGCCAGCAGCTTGACAGGGGGCGCCGATGGCTACACCTTC
few	TRBV19	TRBJ2-1	.	CASRTPLKNEQFF	TGTGCCAGTAGAACCCCTTTAAAGAATGAGCAGTTCTTC
once	TRBV7-2	TRBJ1-1	TRBD1	CASSMSDRANTEAFF	TGTGCCAGCAGCATGAGCGACAGGGCGAACACTGAAGCTTTCTTT
.	TRBV2	TRBJ1-1	.	CASSDLGSTEAFF	TGTGCCAGCAGTGATCTGGGGTCCACTGAAGCTTTCTTT
.	TRBV6-6	TRBJ1-2	.	CASTRGSPIHGYTF	TGTGCCAGCACTCGGGGCAGCCCTATTCACGGCTACACCTTC
.	TRBV5-1	TRBJ2-3	.	CATSGLGFGGTDTQYF	TGCGCCACCTCTGGACTGGGCTTTGGGGGCACAGATACGCAGTATTTT
once	TRBV6-5	TRBJ1-5	.	CASGVGNQPQHF	TGTGCCAGCGGAGTCGGCAATCAGCCCCAGCATTTT
.	TRBV4-2	TRBJ2-5	.	CASSQGIQETQYF	TGTGCCAGCAGCCAAGGAATCCAAGAGACCCAGTACTTC
.	TRBV5-6	TRBJ2-1	TRBD2	CASRVLAGVGNEQFF	TGTGCCAGCAGGGTCCTAGCGGGAGTCGGCAATGAGCAGTTCTTC
.	TRBV29-1	TRBJ2-7	TRBD1	CSSARDRVSLAYEQYF	TGCAGCTCCGCCCGGGACAGGGTATCGCTAGCCTACGAGCAGTACTTC
few	TRBV11-1	TRBJ2-1	TRBD2	CASSLGSSGNSYNEQFF	TGTGCCAGCAGCTTAGGATCTAGCGGGAATTCCTACAATGAGCAGTTCTTC
many	TRBV7-2	TRBJ1-2	.	CASSLGQLQGDGYTF	TGTGCCAGCAGCTTAGGACAGCTCCAAGGGGATGGCTACACCTTC
.	TRBV12-3/TRBV12-4	TRBJ1-4	.	CASSPASDEKLFF	TGTGCCAGCAGTCCAGCGTCCGATGAAAAACTGTTTTTT
few	TRBV4-3	TRBJ1-1	.	CASSQLRGRGAFF	TGCGCCAGCAGCCAACTCCGGGGGCGCGGAGCTTTCTTT
.	TRBV6-5	TRBJ1-4	TRBD1	CASSGGQMGKLFF	TGTGCCAGCAGTGGGGGACAGATGGGAAAACTGTTTTTT
.	TRBV11-1	TRBJ2-5	.	CASSLVRTSKEETQYF	TGTGCCAGCAGCTTAGTTCGGACATCCAAGGAAGAGACCCAGTACTTC
.	TRBV25-1	TRBJ2-2	TRBD2	CASSTRTPTSGNTGELFF	TGTGCCAGCAGTACACGTACCCCGACTAGCGGAAACACCGGGGAGCTGTTTTTT
.	TRBV27	TRBJ2-7	TRBD2	CASSFTASGSYEQYF	TGTGCCAGCAGTTTCACGGCTAGCGGGAGCTACGAGCAGTACTTC
.	TRBV6-6	TRBJ2-1	TRBD2	CATGLAASTDEQFF	TGTGCCACCGGACTAGCGGCCAGTACCGATGAGCAGTTCTTC
.	TRBV6-2/TRBV6-3	TRBJ1-5	.	CASSPGDTQPRRNQPQHF	TGTGCCAGCAGCCCCGGGGACACACAACCTAGGAGGAATCAGCCCCAGCATTTT
many	TRBV7-9	TRBJ1-1	TRBD1	CASSLQGAPTEAFF	TGTGCCAGCAGCCTACAGGGGGCGCCCACTGAAGCTTTCTTT
.	TRBV15	TRBJ2-3	.	CATSRDPGNPSTDTQYF	TGTGCCACCAGCAGAGATCCAGGAAACCCGAGCACAGATACGCAGTATTTT
many	TRBV7-2	TRBJ2-7	TRBD2	CASSLGPGGGYEQYF	TGTGCCAGCAGCTTAGGCCCGGGAGGGGGCTACGAGCAGTACTTC
many	TRBV7-3	TRBJ2-3	.	CASSPSSGTDTQYF	TGTGCCAGCAGCCCCAGTAGCGGCACAGATACGCAGTATTTT
few	TRBV20-1	TRBJ1-6	.	CSAQDRTNSPLHF	TGCAGTGCACAGGACAGAACTAATTCACCCCTCCACTTT
few	TRBV18	TRBJ1-3	.	CASSPTGTGNTIYF	TGTGCCAGCTCACCAACAGGCACTGGAAACACCATATATTTT
few	TRBV5-6	TRBJ1-5	.	CASSLQGNSFNQPQHF	TGTGCCAGCAGCCTCCAGGGCAACTCCTTCAATCAGCCCCAGCATTTT
many	TRBV7-8	TRBJ1-2	.	CASSLGDNYGYTF	TGTGCCAGCAGCCTAGGGGATAACTATGGCTACACCTTC
.	TRBV7-9	TRBJ1-3	TRBD1	CASSTRDRVGNTIYF	TGTGCCAGCAGCACCCGGGACAGGGTCGGAAACACCATATATTTT
.	TRBV20-1	TRBJ2-1	.	CSASENGGYNEQFF	TGCAGTGCTAGCGAAAACGGGGGATACAATGAGCAGTTCTTC
.	TRBV29-1	TRBJ1-1	.	CSVHGTITNGAEAFF	TGCAGCGTTCACGGGACTATTACAAACGGGGCTGAAGCTTTCTTT